This T cell receptor beta chain emerged from a study of cytomegalovirus exposure and HLA in healthy donors. The wider study: Drawn from HLA-typed donors, about 82 million unique TCRs were held in an early data release. General study results and limits: Highly shared sequence variants in one cluster were likely a sequencing artifact. According to reports, the classifier identified cytomegalovirus status with high specificity and sensitivity.

In the PCR, 60 Vbeta and 13 Jbeta primers were used. Sequencing used immunoSEQ multiplex PCR; TCRdb keeps in-frame clones, though not all of them. The sample lists fewer than 200,000 clones; 60% to 85% were seen once. Concerning this clone itself: Its matching antigen is unknown.

The source is a woman in her forties or fifties in good health and CMV-seropositive. The sequenced sample was PBMCs.

The CDR3 region is CAISDARTSGGAHEQYF. CDR3 coding DNA: TGTGCCATCAGTGATGCCAGGACTAGCGGGGGGGCCCACGAGCAGTACTTC. The gene calls are TRBV10-3 and TRBJ2-7, with TRBD2 identical over 15 bases. The CDR3 has 17 amino acids. CDR1 and CDR2 from the germline V gene are ENHRY and SYGVKD. The J segment lost 5 bases and the V segment lost 3 bases, leaving 8 bases of the junction unmatched.